Below are 32 T cell receptor beta chains sequenced from a single sample in a study of cytomegalovirus exposure and HLA in healthy donors. It was with 60 Vbeta and 13 Jbeta primers that the PCR ran. The repertoire was sequenced with immunoSEQ multiplex PCR; TCRdb's copy has only in-frame clones and lacks some. The profile shows some 120,000 clones, roughly three quarters of them singletons. Sequenced: PBMCs. The receptors stem from a young man in good health and CMV-seropositive.

The chain recombines TRBV6-1 with TRBJ2-7; TRBD1 aligns across 7 bases. The CDR3 is made up of 13 amino acids. CDR1 and CDR2 from the germline V gene are MNHNS and SASEGT. V was pared by 6 bases and J by 4 bases, with 6 bases of the junction left unmatched. The CDR3 sequence is CASRGQPNYEQYF. The CDR3 region has the DNA TGTGCCAGCAGGGGACAGCCCAATTACGAGCAGTACTTC.

This clone showed up just once. The rearrangement uses TRBV9 and TRBJ2-3, with a tentative D call TRBD2 (5 bases). CDR1 SGDLS and CDR2 YYNGEE come from the germline V gene. V was clipped by 3 bases and J by 8 bases, with 22 bases between them. This CDR3 spans 16 amino acids. CDR3 DNA: TGTGCCAGCAGCGGACCTCCAGCGGATCTCCGGGGTACGCAGTATTTT. Protein product: CASSGPPADLRGTQYF.

V and J are TRBV6-5 and TRBJ1-1, with 8 bases identical to TRBD1. CDR1 and CDR2 from the germline V gene are MNHEY and SVGAGI. The CDR3 totals 13 residues. The J segment lost 7 bases and the V segment lost 5 bases, leaving 6 bases of the junction unmatched. CDR3 in amino acids: CASSGDRGGEAFF. Written as DNA, the CDR3 is TGTGCCAGCAGTGGCGACAGGGGTGGTGAAGCTTTCTTT.

The chain is built from TRBV27 and TRBJ2-4; 7 bases line up with TRBD2. Germline values: CDR1 MNHEY, CDR2 SMNVEV (reference sequence). CDR3 length: 14 residues. The V gene end was trimmed by 2 bases and the J gene end by 8 bases; junction bases not matched to a gene: 6. The CDR3 protein is CASSLREAVDIQYF. DNA of the CDR3: TGTGCCAGCAGTTTACGGGAGGCGGTAGACATTCAGTACTTC.

This rearrangement joins TRBV7-8 to TRBJ2-1, with D tentatively TRBD2 (5 bases). Germline-derived CDR1 and CDR2 are SGHVS and FQNEAQ. Trimming pared 5 bases from V and 7 bases from J, leaving 12 bases between. This CDR3 is 13 amino acids long. The CDR3 is CASSLPRGNEQFF. CDR3 sequence (DNA): TGTGCCAGCAGCCTCCCACGAGGGAATGAGCAGTTCTTC.

In its sample, this clone was seen a few times. V gene TRBV9 combines with J gene TRBJ2-2; maybe TRBD1 (6 bases). This CDR3 has 18 residues. V was cut by 2 bases and J by 5 bases, with 22 bases left in between. Germline V gene data show CDR1 as SGDLS and CDR2 as YYNGEE. The CDR3 protein is CASSVPKGGAIGTGELFF. The DNA for the CDR3 is TGTGCCAGCAGCGTGCCCAAAGGGGGAGCGATTGGGACCGGGGAGCTGTTTTTT. Filled out from reference TRBV9 and TRBJ2-2, the complete variable domain reads DSGVTQTPKHLITATGQRVTLRCSPRSGDLSVYWYQQSLDQGLQFLIQYYNGEERAKGNILERFSAQQFPDLHSELNLSSLELGDSALYFCASSVPKGGAIGTGELFFGEGSRLTVL.

The chain couples TRBV5-1 to TRBJ1-2; TRBD1 is a possible D gene (5 bases). Germline-derived CDR1 and CDR2 are SGHRS and YFSETQ. V lost 1 base and J 8 bases, leaving 15 bases between the germline ends. This CDR3 comprises 14 residues. The CDR3 sequence is CASSLMGPLGGYTF. DNA for the CDR3: TGCGCCAGCAGCTTGATGGGGCCTCTGGGAGGCTACACCTTC.

Concerning this clone itself: Other DNA sequences within the sample encode an identical CDR3. The chain is built from TRBV2 and TRBJ2-7; D call uncertain. The V end was cut by 2 bases, the J end by 4 bases, with 6 bases between. CDR3 length: 12 residues. Per the germline V gene, CDR1 is SNHLY and CDR2 is FYNNEI. Here the CDR3 reads CASSETGYEQYF. The CDR3 coding sequence is TGTGCCAGCAGTGAAACCGGTTACGAGCAGTACTTC. Drawing the rest from reference TRBV2 and TRBJ2-7, the complete variable domain is EPEVTQTPSHQVTQMGQEVILRCVPISNHLYFYWYRQILGQKVEFLVSFYNNEISEKSEIFDDQFSVERPDGSNFTLKIRSTKLEDSAMYFCASSETGYEQYFGPGTRLTVT.

This chain uses TRBV21-1 with TRBJ2-7; the table's D gene call, TRBD2, was not cross checked with the DNA. TRBV21-1 is classified as a pseudogene. The CDR3 is 12 amino acids. Here the CDR3 DNA reads TGTGCCAGCAGCGAGCAGACTTGCCAGCAGTACTTC. Translated: CASSEQTCQQYF.

To note about this clone: One end of the junction does not line up with germline, which may come from a read error. CDR3 region: CASSLGLGFGYTF. The CDR3 nucleotides read TGTGCCAGCAGCCTAGGACTGGGCTTCGGCTACACCTTC. The chain combines TRBV13 with TRBJ1-2; D is uncertain. The CDR3 is 13 amino acids. Germline V gives CDR1 PRHDT, CDR2 FYEKMQ (reference sequence).

This chain links TRBV4-3 with TRBJ1-4; D may be TRBD1 (5 bases). Trimming left V 0 bases short and J 6 bases short, with 14 bases between. In germline, CDR1 is LGHNA, CDR2 YSLEER. The CDR3 is made up of 16 amino acids. This CDR3 is CASSQDPPGRDEKLFF. The CDR3 DNA sequence: TGCGCCAGCAGCCAAGATCCCCCGGGCAGGGATGAAAAACTGTTTTTT.

This chain joins TRBV21-1 and TRBJ2-2; the tabulated D call, TRBD2, remains unverified against the DNA. TRBV21-1 is a documented pseudogene. This CDR3 is built from 18 residues. CDR3 DNA: TGTGCCAGCAGCAAATTTAGAGGGATTTGGGCCAACACCGGGGAGCTGTTTTTT. This gives the protein CASSKFRGIWANTGELFF.

This clone is a singleton in its sample. The rearrangement links TRBV10-3 to TRBJ2-1, with TRBD1 identical over 9 bases. Trimming at V came to 2 bases and at J to 9 bases, leaving 8 bases not matched to a gene. CDR3 length: 15 amino acids. Per the germline V gene, CDR1 is ENHRY and CDR2 is SYGVKD. CDR3 protein: CAISEGDRARGEQFF. The CDR3 nucleotides are TGTGCCATCAGTGAGGGGGACAGGGCACGAGGTGAGCAGTTCTTC.

In DNA form, the CDR3 reads TGCGCCAGCAGCAAACTGACTAGCGGGCGGACCTACGAGCAGTACTTC. Amino acids: CASSKLTSGRTYEQYF. This rearrangement joins TRBV5-1 to TRBJ2-7, with TRBD2 matching over 10 bases. The CDR3 runs 16 residues. Germline lookup yields CDR1 SGHRS and CDR2 YFSETQ. The V segment lost 4 bases and the J segment 2 bases; nucleotides outside the gene matches: 9.

The chain carries TRBV27 and TRBJ2-1; 9 nucleotides line up with TRBD1. This CDR3 region has 15 residues. CDR1 and CDR2 (germline): MNHEY, SMNVEV (reference sequence). V was pared by 5 bases and J by 8 bases, with 10 bases of the junction left unmatched. In DNA form, the CDR3 reads TGTGCCAGCAGTCCCTTCGGACAGGGGTACGATGAGCAGTTCTTC. Amino acids: CASSPFGQGYDEQFF.

Turning to this clone: One end of the junction does not line up with germline, which may come from a read error. The chain employs TRBV2 and TRBJ1-5; D gene uncertain. This CDR3 spans 14 amino acids. The germline gives CDR1 SNHLY, CDR2 FYNNEI. The CDR3 region has the DNA TGTGCCAGCAGCCGTCAGAGTAGCAATCAGCCCCAACATTTT. Amino acids: CASSRQSSNQPQHF.

The chain couples TRBV28 to TRBJ2-7; a weak D match, TRBD2 (6 bases). CDR1 MDHEN and CDR2 SYDVKM come from the germline V gene. The V end was cut by 1 base, the J end by 5 bases, with 18 bases between. CDR3 length: 16 residues. The CDR3 nucleotides read TGTGCCAGCAGTTTATTAGGGCCGGAGGGAGGCGACGAGCAGTACTTC. Translated, it gives CASSLLGPEGGDEQYF.

This clone was seen a handful of times. The rearrangement links TRBV15 to TRBJ2-2; D uncertain. Germline CDR1 reads LNHNV; CDR2 reads YYDKDF (reference sequence). Trimming took off 4 bases at V and 0 bases at J, with 6 bases between the two ends. The CDR3 contains 14 residues. As DNA, the CDR3 is TGTGCCACCAGCACGGCGGCGAACACCGGGGAGCTGTTTTTT. It is translated as CATSTAANTGELFF.

The V and J genes are TRBV25-1 and TRBJ2-1; possibly TRBD1 for D (6 bases). The CDR3 totals 15 residues. CDR1 and CDR2 from the germline V gene are MGHDK and SYGVNS. V was cut by 1 base and J by 8 bases, with 15 bases left in between. CDR3 in DNA: TGTGCCAGCAGTGAATTTAGGGGGTCTCAGTATGAGCAGTTCTTC. It specifies CASSEFRGSQYEQFF.

This clone showed up just once. Distinct nucleotide sequences in the sample also encode this CDR3. The V gene is TRBV4-2, the J gene TRBJ1-1, with 7 bases matching TRBD1. The V segment lost 3 bases and the J segment 7 bases; nucleotides outside the gene matches: 17. Germline loops: CDR1 LGHNA, CDR2 YNFKEQ. CDR3 length equals 17 residues. The CDR3 here is CASSQDPWTGTLGEAFF. The CDR3 DNA reads as TGTGCCAGCAGCCAGGATCCGTGGACAGGAACACTGGGTGAAGCTTTCTTT.

Note on this clone: A junction boundary mismatches the germline segment, possibly from a read error. The chain links TRBV29-1 to TRBJ2-7, with D possibly matching TRBD1 (5 bases). CDR3 length: 11 amino acids. The germline CDR1 and CDR2 sequences are SQVTM and ANQGSEA. This CDR3 is CSVEYNYDSFF. Written as DNA, the CDR3 is TGCAGCGTTGAATACAATTACGACAGCTTCTTC.

In this sample, this clone turned up a few times. V gene TRBV6-1 combines with J gene TRBJ2-2; TRBD1 aligns across 9 bases. Per the germline V gene, CDR1 is MNHNS and CDR2 is SASEGT. The junction had 8 bases not matched to a gene; V was cut back by 5 bases and J by 7 bases. There are 15 residues in the CDR3. The CDR3 region is CASSSGTGYDGELFF. The DNA of the CDR3 is TGTGCCAGCAGTTCCGGGACAGGGTACGACGGGGAGCTGTTTTTT.

This chain uses TRBV11-2 with TRBJ1-3; D uncertain. CDR1 SGHAT and CDR2 FQNNGV come from the germline V gene. Trimming shortened V by 1 base and J by 3 bases, and 4 bases separated the two germline ends. This CDR3 comprises 13 residues. Written as DNA, the CDR3 is TGTGCCAGCAGCTTAGCAGGTGGAAACACCATATATTTT. It is translated as CASSLAGGNTIYF.

This clone was detected only once. The chain combines TRBV5-4 with TRBJ1-2; 7 bases are shared with TRBD1. CDR1 SGHNT and CDR2 YYREEE come from the germline V gene (reference sequence). The trim removed 5 bases at V and 4 bases at J, leaving 2 bases unmatched. The length of the CDR3 is 12 residues. Written as DNA, the CDR3 is TGTGCCAGCAGGGGGGACAGCTATGGCTACACCTTC. As protein: CASRGDSYGYTF.

V gene TRBV5-6 combines with J gene TRBJ1-5, with D possibly being TRBD1 (6 bases). Germline V gives CDR1 SGHDT, CDR2 YYEEEE. Trimming removed 0 bases from V and 6 bases from J, with 19 bases in between. The CDR3 covers 17 residues. The CDR3 region is CASSLGPPTEGGQPQHF. CDR3 in DNA: TGTGCCAGCAGCTTGGGACCCCCAACTGAAGGGGGTCAGCCCCAGCATTTT.

The chain carries TRBV7-6 and TRBJ2-7; D unclear. Germline V CDR1 and CDR2: SGHVS, FNYEAQ. V lost 0 bases, J lost 4 bases, and 7 bases lay in between. The CDR3 runs to 13 residues. The CDR3 spells CASSLATDYEQYF. As DNA, the CDR3 is TGTGCCAGCAGCTTAGCTACAGATTACGAGCAGTACTTC.

The chain has TRBV6-5 and TRBJ2-1; 10 bases agree with TRBD1. J gave up 10 bases and V 0 bases, and 9 bases lay outside the gene matches. CDR3 length equals 16 residues. CDR1 MNHEY and CDR2 SVGAGI come from the germline V gene. This CDR3 is CASSYSDGTGEREQFF. CDR3 DNA sequence: TGTGCCAGCAGTTACTCGGACGGGACAGGGGAAAGAGAGCAGTTCTTC.

The gene calls are TRBV9 and TRBJ2-5; 7 nucleotides line up with TRBD2. This CDR3 has 14 amino acids. J lost 1 base, V lost 2 bases, and 2 bases had no gene match. Germline V lookup: CDR1 SGDLS, CDR2 YYNGEE. CDR3 DNA sequence: TGTGCCAGCAGCGTCAGCGGGGCCCAAGAGACCCAGTACTTC. Its translation is CASSVSGAQETQYF.

This clone was counted a few times. The genes are TRBV11-2 and TRBJ1-4; TRBD1 matches at 10 bases. This CDR3 has 14 amino acids. The germline gives CDR1 SGHAT, CDR2 FQNNGV. V gave up 5 bases and J gave up 7 bases; unmatched junction bases: 4. The CDR3 DNA sequence: TGTGCCAGCAGCCCATGGACAGGGGGTGAAAAACTGTTTTTT. This sequence encodes CASSPWTGGEKLFF. The full variable domain, in which reference TRBV11-2 and TRBJ1-4 provide the parts outside the CDR3, is EAGVAQSPRYKIIEKRQSVAFWCNPISGHATLYWYQQILGQGPKLLIQFQNNGVVDDSQLPKDRFSAERLKGVDSTLKIQPAKLEDSAVYLCASSPWTGGEKLFFGSGTQLSVL.

This rearrangement joins TRBV9 to TRBJ2-3; no firm D call. V shed 2 bases and J shed 5 bases, with 6 bases lying between them. Per the germline V gene, CDR1 is SGDLS and CDR2 is YYNGEE. CDR3 length: 12 residues. The CDR3 bases are TGTGCCAGCAGCGTTTCTCTAGATACGCAGTATTTT. Amino acid sequence: CASSVSLDTQYF.

V and J are TRBV28 and TRBJ1-2, with 12 positions matching TRBD1. Germline V gives CDR1 MDHEN, CDR2 SYDVKM. The CDR3 spans 17 residues. Trimming at V came to 6 bases and at J to 12 bases, leaving 20 bases not matched to a gene. The CDR3 here is CASSARDRGLSSFGNTF. CDR3 in DNA: TGTGCCAGCAGCGCGAGGGACAGGGGGCTTTCCTCTTTCGGGAACACCTTC.

The V call is TRBV7-6, the J call TRBJ1-3; 8 bases agree with TRBD1. Germline V gene data show CDR1 as SGHVS and CDR2 as FNYEAQ. CDR3 length: 13 amino acids. Trimming removed 5 bases from V and 11 bases from J; junction bases left unmatched: 8. For the CDR3, the DNA is TGTGCCAGCAGCCCCAGACAGGGGACAGCCATATATTTT. This codes for CASSPRQGTAIYF.